This T cell receptor (beta chain) is drawn from a study of T-cell memory formation after mild COVID-19. Study-wide results and limits: CD4+ clones that contracted lay mainly in CM and EM; CD8+ ones lay in EMRA. Later expanders leaned CD4+, whereas day 15 to 85 contracting clones were balanced CD4/CD8. Researchers could not confirm that second-wave clones peaking on day 37 targeted SARS-CoV-2.

TCRdb reanalysed the 5' RACE reads using MiXCR and keeps one entry per CDR3 protein. This table has 170,000 or so distinct CDR3 sequences, roughly a third appearing once. In the case of this clonotype: Antigen: not known.

The sample consisted of PBMCs or a T cell subset sorted from them (not recorded which). The clonotype was recovered from an adult woman who had mild COVID-19 (a few samples of this study predate the infection). Cell type and time point are not known.

The CDR3 is CSVASGTGGEKLFF. CDR3 in DNA: TGCAGCGTTGCTTCCGGGACAGGGGGGGAAAAACTGTTTTTT. The chain has TRBV29-1 and TRBJ1-4; TRBD1 agrees at 11 bases. The CDR3 contains 14 residues. Germline CDR1 SQVTM, CDR2 ANQGSEA. The V gene end was trimmed by 4 bases and the J gene end by 8 bases; junction bases not matched to a gene: 6.